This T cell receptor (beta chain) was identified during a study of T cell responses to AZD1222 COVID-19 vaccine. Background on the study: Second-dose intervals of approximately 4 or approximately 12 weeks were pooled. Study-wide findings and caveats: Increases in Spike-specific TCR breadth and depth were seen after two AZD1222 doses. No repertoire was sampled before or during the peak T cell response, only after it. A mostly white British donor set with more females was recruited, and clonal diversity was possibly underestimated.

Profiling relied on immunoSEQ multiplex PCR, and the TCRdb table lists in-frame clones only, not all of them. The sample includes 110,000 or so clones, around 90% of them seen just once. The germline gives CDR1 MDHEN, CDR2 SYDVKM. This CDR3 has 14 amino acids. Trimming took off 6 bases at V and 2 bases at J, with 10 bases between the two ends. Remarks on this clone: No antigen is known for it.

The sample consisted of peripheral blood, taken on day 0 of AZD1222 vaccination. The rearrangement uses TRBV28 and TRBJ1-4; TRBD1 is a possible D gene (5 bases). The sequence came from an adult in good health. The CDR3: CASRSGGTNEKLFF. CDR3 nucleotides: TGTGCCAGCAGGTCGGGGGGGACTAATGAAAAACTGTTTTTT.